This TCR beta chain was sequenced for a study of cytomegalovirus exposure and HLA in healthy donors. This CDR3 has 14 amino acids. Trimming cost V 6 bases and J 7 bases, with 16 bases left between them. Germline V gives CDR1 MNHEY, CDR2 SMNVEV (reference sequence). Turning to this clone: Antigen specificity is unknown.

Study outcomes and limitations: Apparent HLA restriction characterized most CMV-associated TCR beta chains in a later analysis.

Researchers ran the PCR with 60 Vbeta and 13 Jbeta primers. Using immunoSEQ multiplex PCR, the repertoire was profiled, and TCRdb retains in-frame clones only, with some absent. The sample includes more than 85,000 clones, around 75% of them seen just once. Donors sampled were nominally healthy, though unrecorded immune exposures were likely. This chain uses TRBV27 with TRBJ1-3; D may be TRBD1 (5 bases). The source is a man younger than 45 in good health and CMV-seronegative. The sequenced sample was PBMCs. This CDR3 is CASRTRQKWNTIYF. In DNA, the CDR3 is TGTGCCAGCAGAACCAGACAGAAGTGGAACACCATATATTTT.